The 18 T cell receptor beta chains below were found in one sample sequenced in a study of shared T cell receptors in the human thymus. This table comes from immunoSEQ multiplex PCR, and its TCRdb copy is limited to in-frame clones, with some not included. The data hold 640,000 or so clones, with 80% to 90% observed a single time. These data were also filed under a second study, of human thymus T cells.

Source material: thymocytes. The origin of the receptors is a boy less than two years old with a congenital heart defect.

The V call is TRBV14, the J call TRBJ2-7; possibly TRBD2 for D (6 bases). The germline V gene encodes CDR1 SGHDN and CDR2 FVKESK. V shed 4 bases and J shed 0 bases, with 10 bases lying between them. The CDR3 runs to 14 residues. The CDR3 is CASSPGTLSYEQYF. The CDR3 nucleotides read TGTGCCAGCAGCCCCGGGACTCTCTCCTACGAGCAGTACTTC.

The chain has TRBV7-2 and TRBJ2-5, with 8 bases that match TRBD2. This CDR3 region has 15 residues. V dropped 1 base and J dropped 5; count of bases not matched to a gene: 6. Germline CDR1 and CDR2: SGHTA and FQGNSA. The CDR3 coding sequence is TGTGCCAGCAGCTTAGGTTTTCTAGCGGGTGAGACCCAGTACTTC. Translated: CASSLGFLAGETQYF.

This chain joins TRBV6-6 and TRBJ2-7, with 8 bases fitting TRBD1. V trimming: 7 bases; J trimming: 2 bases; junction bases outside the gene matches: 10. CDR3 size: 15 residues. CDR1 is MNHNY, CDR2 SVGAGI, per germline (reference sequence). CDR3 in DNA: TGTGCCAGCAACAAGGACAGGGTTAATCCCTACGAGCAGTACTTC. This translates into CASNKDRVNPYEQYF.

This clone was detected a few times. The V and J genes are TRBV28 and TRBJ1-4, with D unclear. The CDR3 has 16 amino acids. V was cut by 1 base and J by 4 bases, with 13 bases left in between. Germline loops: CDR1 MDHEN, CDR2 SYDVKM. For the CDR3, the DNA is TGTGCCAGCAGTTTATTTTCTTACAGCCATAATGAAAAACTGTTTTTT. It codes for CASSLFSYSHNEKLFF.

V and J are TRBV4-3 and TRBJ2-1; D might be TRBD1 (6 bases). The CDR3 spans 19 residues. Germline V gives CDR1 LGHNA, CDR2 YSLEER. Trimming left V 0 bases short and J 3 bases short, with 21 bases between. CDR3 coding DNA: TGCGCCAGCAGCCAAGAGGAAAGGGGACAAACCATGGACTACAATGAGCAGTTCTTC. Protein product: CASSQEERGQTMDYNEQFF.

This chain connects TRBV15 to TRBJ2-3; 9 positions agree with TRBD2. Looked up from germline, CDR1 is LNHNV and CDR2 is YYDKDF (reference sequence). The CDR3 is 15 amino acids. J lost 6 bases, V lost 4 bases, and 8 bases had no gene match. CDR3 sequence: CATSMWTSVYDTQYF. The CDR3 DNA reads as TGTGCCACCAGCATGTGGACTAGCGTCTACGATACGCAGTATTTT.

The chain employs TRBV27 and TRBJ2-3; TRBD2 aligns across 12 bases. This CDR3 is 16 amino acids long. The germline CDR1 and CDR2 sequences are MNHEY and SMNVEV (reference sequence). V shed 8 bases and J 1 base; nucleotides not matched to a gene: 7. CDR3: CASGTSGLGGTDTQYF. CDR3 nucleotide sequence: TGTGCCAGCGGGACTAGCGGGTTGGGCGGCACAGATACGCAGTATTTT.

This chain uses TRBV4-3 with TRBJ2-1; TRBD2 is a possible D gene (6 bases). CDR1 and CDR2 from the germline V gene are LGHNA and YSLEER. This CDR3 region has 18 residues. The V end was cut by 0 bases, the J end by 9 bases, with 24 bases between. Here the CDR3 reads CASSQEVWSGGKVGEQFF. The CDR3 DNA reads TGCGCCAGCAGCCAAGAGGTCTGGAGTGGGGGGAAGGTCGGTGAGCAGTTCTTC.

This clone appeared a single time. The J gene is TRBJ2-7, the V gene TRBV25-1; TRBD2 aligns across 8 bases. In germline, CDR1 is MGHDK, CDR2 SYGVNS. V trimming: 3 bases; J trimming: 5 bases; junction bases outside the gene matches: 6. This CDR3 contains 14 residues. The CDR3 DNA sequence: TGTGCCAGCAGTGACCGCGGGGGGCTCAACGAGCAGTACTTC. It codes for CASSDRGGLNEQYF.

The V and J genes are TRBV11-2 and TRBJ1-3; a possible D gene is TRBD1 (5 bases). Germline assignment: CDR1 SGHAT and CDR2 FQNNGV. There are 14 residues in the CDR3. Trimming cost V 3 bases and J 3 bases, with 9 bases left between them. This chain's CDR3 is CASSFSRDGNTIYF. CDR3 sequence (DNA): TGTGCCAGCAGCTTTTCCAGGGATGGAAACACCATATATTTT. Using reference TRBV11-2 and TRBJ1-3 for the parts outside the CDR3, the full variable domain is EAGVAQSPRYKIIEKRQSVAFWCNPISGHATLYWYQQILGQGPKLLIQFQNNGVVDDSQLPKDRFSAERLKGVDSTLKIQPAKLEDSAVYLCASSFSRDGNTIYFGEGSWLTVV.

This CDR3 is CASSLRGDTQYF. The CDR3 DNA follows: TGCGCCAGCAGCTTACGCGGAGATACGCAGTATTTT. The chain carries TRBV5-1 and TRBJ2-3; the D is unclear. This CDR3 has 12 residues. Germline lookup yields CDR1 SGHRS and CDR2 YFSETQ. The germline V and J ends were trimmed by 2 bases and 5 bases, with 6 bases remaining between them.

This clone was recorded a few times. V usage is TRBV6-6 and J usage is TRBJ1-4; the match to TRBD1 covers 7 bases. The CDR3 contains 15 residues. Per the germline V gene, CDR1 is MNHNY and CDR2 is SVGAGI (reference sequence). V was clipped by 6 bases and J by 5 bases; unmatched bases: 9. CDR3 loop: CASSLRAGGNEKLFF. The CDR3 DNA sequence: TGTGCCAGCAGCCTCCGGGCAGGGGGGAATGAAAAACTGTTTTTT.

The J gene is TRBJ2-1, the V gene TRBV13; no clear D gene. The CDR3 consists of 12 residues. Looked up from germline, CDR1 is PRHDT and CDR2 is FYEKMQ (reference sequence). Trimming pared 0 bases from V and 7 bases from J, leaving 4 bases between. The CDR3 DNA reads TGTGCCAGCAGCTTAGGCTCGAATGAGCAGTTCTTC. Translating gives CASSLGSNEQFF.

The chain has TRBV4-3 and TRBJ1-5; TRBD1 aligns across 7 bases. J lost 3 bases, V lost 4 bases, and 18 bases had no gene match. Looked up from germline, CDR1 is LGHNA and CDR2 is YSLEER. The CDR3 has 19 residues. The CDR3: CASSPLGNRGRSFNQPQHF. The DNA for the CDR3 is TGCGCCAGCAGCCCCCTCGGGAACAGGGGCCGTTCTTTCAATCAGCCCCAGCATTTT.

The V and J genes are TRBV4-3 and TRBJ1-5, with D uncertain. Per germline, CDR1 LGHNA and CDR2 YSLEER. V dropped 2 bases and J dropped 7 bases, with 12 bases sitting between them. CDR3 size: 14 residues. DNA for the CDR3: TGCGCCAGCAGCCAAACGCGGGTCCACCAGCCCCAGCATTTT. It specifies CASSQTRVHQPQHF.

CDR3 region: CASSAAGKLPYNEQFF. The DNA for the CDR3 is TGTGCCAGCAGTGCAGCTGGCAAATTGCCCTACAATGAGCAGTTCTTC. This rearrangement joins TRBV6-1 to TRBJ2-1; D gene unclear. The CDR3 contains 16 residues. The V end was cut by 4 bases, the J end by 2 bases, with 15 bases between. Germline V gene lookup returns CDR1 MNHNS and CDR2 SASEGT.

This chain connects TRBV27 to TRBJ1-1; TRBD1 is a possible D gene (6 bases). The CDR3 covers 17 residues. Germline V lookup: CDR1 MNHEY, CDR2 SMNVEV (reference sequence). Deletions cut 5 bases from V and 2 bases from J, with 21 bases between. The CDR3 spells CASSVSGARWKNTEAFF. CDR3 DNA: TGTGCCAGCAGTGTCTCAGGGGCCCGATGGAAAAACACTGAAGCTTTCTTT.

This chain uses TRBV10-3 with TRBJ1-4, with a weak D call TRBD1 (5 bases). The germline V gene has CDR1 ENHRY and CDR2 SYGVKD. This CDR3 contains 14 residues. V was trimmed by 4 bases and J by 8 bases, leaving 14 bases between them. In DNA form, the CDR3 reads TGTGCCATCAGTGGGAGCAGGGTTGGAGAAAAACTGTTTTTT. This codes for CAISGSRVGEKLFF.